Below, one T cell receptor beta chain is given with its context. Germline-derived CDR1 and CDR2 are KGHSH and LQKENI. The ends lost 2 bases at V and 6 bases at J; junction bases unmatched: 4. The CDR3 length is 15 residues. The data were obtained in a study of blood T cell repertoires in COVID-19. Sequencing was performed with immunoSEQ multiplex PCR; in TCRdb, only in-frame clones are kept and a portion is missing. The table has 100,000 or so clones, roughly 90% seen once. The sequencing sample was made of peripheral blood. The chain links TRBV18 to TRBJ1-5, with 10 bases aligning to TRBD1. This TCR was sampled from a man between 60 and 75 years old with acute or convalescent COVID-19. Here the CDR3 reads CASSPATGGFQPQHF. The CDR3 DNA sequence: TGTGCCAGCTCACCAGCGACAGGGGGCTTTCAGCCCCAGCATTTT.